Below, 30 T cell receptor beta chains from the same sample are listed, as sequenced in a study of OX40 agonist ivuxolimab in advanced cancers. Sequencing used immunoSEQ multiplex PCR; TCRdb keeps in-frame clones, though not all of them. In the table there are approximately 82,000 clones, around 83% of which are singletons. The material sequenced was CD4+ or CD8+ T cells sorted from blood, taken in a trial of the OX40 agonist ivuxolimab. The receptors were gathered from an adult with an advanced solid tumor such as melanoma, head and neck, liver or kidney cancer.

The J gene is TRBJ2-3, the V gene TRBV14; 9 bases align to TRBD2. V was clipped by 4 bases and J by 0 bases; unmatched bases: 17. Germline CDR1 SGHDN, CDR2 FVKESK. The CDR3 loop spans 20 amino acids. CDR3 in DNA: TGTGCCAGCAGCCCCCGGTGGCGGGGGGGAAACTCTTTTAGCACAGATACGCAGTATTTT. Residues: CASSPRWRGGNSFSTDTQYF.

This chain uses TRBV15 with TRBJ2-7, with 7 nucleotides matching TRBD2. This CDR3 has 16 residues. The germline CDR1 and CDR2 sequences are LNHNV and YYDKDF (reference sequence). The junction had 11 bases not matched to a gene; V was cut back by 5 bases and J by 1 base. CDR3 nucleotide sequence: TGTGCCACCAGCTTAGAGGTCAGGACTAGTTCCTACGAGCAGTACTTC. Translation gives CATSLEVRTSSYEQYF.

This chain connects TRBV5-1 to TRBJ1-5; D remains ambiguous. The CDR3 runs to 15 residues. Trimming stripped 4 bases from V and 1 base from J, with 12 bases between. Germline assignment: CDR1 SGHRS and CDR2 YFSETQ. The CDR3 nucleotides read TGCGCCAGCAGCCTGGACGGAAGGAGCAATCAGCCCCAGCATTTT. Protein sequence: CASSLDGRSNQPQHF.

The chain carries TRBV5-1 and TRBJ2-3; D is possibly TRBD2 (5 bases). The CDR3 extends over 14 amino acids. V was trimmed by 0 bases and J by 4 bases, leaving 9 bases between them. Germline V gives CDR1 SGHRS, CDR2 YFSETQ. The CDR3 DNA reads as TGCGCCAGCAGCTTGGTCGCTAGCTCAGATACGCAGTATTTT. This codes for CASSLVASSDTQYF.

J is TRBJ2-7 and V is TRBV5-4, with D possibly being TRBD1 (6 bases). Germline V gives CDR1 SGHNT, CDR2 YYREEE (reference sequence). The CDR3 consists of 14 residues. Trimming removed 3 bases at V and 3 bases at J, with 13 bases between. Here the CDR3 DNA reads TGTGCCAGCAGCTCCGTAGGGGGTCTCTACGAGCAGTACTTC. Residues: CASSSVGGLYEQYF.

This clone was seen more than once but under ten times. The J gene is TRBJ2-7, the V gene TRBV9; possible D gene TRBD2, 8 bases. V was cut by 0 bases and J by 0 bases, with 16 bases left in between. Germline loops: CDR1 SGDLS, CDR2 YYNGEE. CDR3 length: 17 amino acids. The DNA for the CDR3 is TGTGCCAGCAGCGTAGGTTTCGGGAGGGACAGCTCCTACGAGCAGTACTTC. Translating it yields CASSVGFGRDSSYEQYF.

This chain links TRBV19 with TRBJ1-6; perhaps TRBD1 as D (5 bases). The V end was cut by 7 bases, the J end by 8 bases, with 15 bases between. Germline CDR1 and CDR2: LNHDA and SQIVND (reference sequence). The CDR3 consists of 14 residues. CDR3: CASNRDAGYSPLHF. CDR3 bases: TGTGCCAGTAACCGGGACGCAGGATATTCACCCCTCCACTTT.

The gene calls are TRBV30 and TRBJ1-2; 8 bases line up with TRBD1. The ends lost 4 bases at V and 0 bases at J; junction bases unmatched: 10. Germline V lookup: CDR1 GTSNPN, CDR2 SVGIG (reference sequence). The CDR3 is 16 residues long. CDR3 sequence (DNA): TGTGCCTGGACGAGGACAGGGTGGAACCCTAACTATGGCTACACCTTC. The encoded protein is CAWTRTGWNPNYGYTF. The entire variable domain, with the rest obtained from reference TRBV30 and TRBJ1-2, is as follows: SQTIHQWPATLVQPVGSPLSLECTVEGTSNPNLYWYRQAAGRGLQLLFYSVGIGQISSEVPQNLSASRPQDRQFILSSKKLLLSDSGFYLCAWTRTGWNPNYGYTFGSGTRLTVV.

A few counts support this clone. The chain links TRBV19 to TRBJ1-5, with D unclear. The CDR3 is made up of 13 amino acids. Trimming stripped 3 bases from V and 9 bases from J, with 12 bases between. Germline V gene lookup returns CDR1 LNHDA and CDR2 SQIVND (reference sequence). CDR3 sequence reads: CASSMGRERPQHF. The CDR3 bases are TGTGCCAGTAGTATGGGGAGGGAACGGCCCCAGCATTTT.

This chain connects TRBV5-4 to TRBJ2-5; D remains ambiguous. The CDR3 length is 13 residues. Germline CDR1 and CDR2: SGHNT and YYREEE (reference sequence). The V gene lost 3 bases and the J gene lost 5 bases, with 11 bases spanning the gap. The CDR3 nucleotides are TGTGCCAGCAGCTCCCGCGTGGTGGAGACCCAGTACTTC. It specifies CASSSRVVETQYF.

The chain employs TRBV29-1 and TRBJ2-2; the D call may be TRBD1 or TRBD2 (5 bases each). Per the germline V gene, CDR1 is SQVTM and CDR2 is ANQGSEA. The CDR3 totals 18 residues. The V and J ends lost 0 bases and 6 bases respectively, with 23 bases between them. CDR3 sequence: CSVEDLPAGRAGAGELFF. CDR3 sequence (DNA): TGCAGCGTTGAAGATCTTCCTGCGGGCAGGGCGGGCGCCGGGGAGCTGTTTTTT.

The chain recombines TRBV7-2 with TRBJ1-2; D unresolved. CDR3 size: 14 residues. CDR1 and CDR2 from the germline V gene are SGHTA and FQGNSA. Between the trimmed V and J ends, which lost 3 bases and 3 bases, there was a span of 11 bases. The CDR3: CASSFMEGYYGYTF. The CDR3 region has the DNA TGTGCCAGCAGCTTCATGGAGGGCTACTATGGCTACACCTTC. Complete variable domain (other parts from reference TRBV7-2 and TRBJ1-2): GAGVSQSPSNKVTEKGKDVELRCDPISGHTALYWYRQSLGQGLEFLIYFQGNSAPDKSGLPSDRFSAERTGGSVSTLTIQRTQQEDSAVYLCASSFMEGYYGYTFGSGTRLTVV.

This chain's CDR3 is CASSPTGFNQPQHF. The CDR3 nucleotides are TGTGCCAGCAGCCCTACCGGGTTTAATCAGCCCCAGCATTTT. The chain joins TRBV7-9 to TRBJ1-5, with D hard to call. Germline V gene lookup returns CDR1 SEHNR and CDR2 FQNEAQ (reference sequence). V was pared by 5 bases and J by 4 bases, with 12 bases between. The CDR3 totals 14 residues.

The CDR3 DNA reads as TGTGCCAGCAGTCCCGGGCCGAGTGAAGCTTTCTTT. Amino acid sequence: CASSPGPSEAFF. The chain has TRBV27 and TRBJ1-1; D remains ambiguous. The CDR3 has 12 residues. Germline V CDR1 and CDR2: MNHEY, SMNVEV (reference sequence). V was shortened by 5 bases and J by 7 bases, with 11 bases between the two germline ends.

This chain links TRBV9 with TRBJ2-2, with D perhaps matching TRBD2 (6 bases). Trimming removed 1 base at V and 3 bases at J, with 13 bases between. This CDR3 comprises 16 residues. Germline V gene data show CDR1 as SGDLS and CDR2 as YYNGEE. CDR3 protein: CASSVSLATDTGELFF. CDR3 nucleotide sequence: TGTGCCAGCAGCGTATCCCTAGCGACGGACACCGGGGAGCTGTTTTTT.

This chain joins TRBV7-9 and TRBJ2-7, with TRBD2 as a possible D gene (6 bases). The germline V and J ends were trimmed by 2 bases and 2 bases, with 19 bases remaining between them. The V gene's germline CDR1 is SEHNR and CDR2 FQNEAQ (reference sequence). This CDR3 region has 17 residues. CDR3 loop: CASSLRPIGGRTYEQYF. The CDR3 DNA follows: TGTGCCAGCAGCTTAAGGCCCATCGGGGGACGAACCTACGAGCAGTACTTC.

The chain recombines TRBV19 with TRBJ1-6; D unclear. With 6 bases removed from V and 8 bases from J, the gap between germline ends came to 11 bases. There are 13 residues in the CDR3. Germline lookup yields CDR1 LNHDA and CDR2 SQIVND (reference sequence). The CDR3 DNA reads as TGTGCCAGTAGCGAGGGCAGTTATTCACCCCTCCACTTT. This translates into CASSEGSYSPLHF.

CDR3 residues: CASSQNRGNYGYTF. The CDR3 nucleotides read TGTGCCAGCAGCCAGAACAGGGGGAACTATGGCTACACCTTC. The gene calls are TRBV14 and TRBJ1-2; 8 bases fit TRBD1. The CDR3 is 14 residues long. In germline, CDR1 is SGHDN, CDR2 FVKESK. V lost 3 bases, J lost 2 bases, and 2 bases stayed unmatched.

This clone was seen a few times. The chain carries TRBV29-1 and TRBJ2-7; no definite D call. The V end lost 6 bases, the J end lost 5 bases, and 17 bases lay between the germline ends. Germline CDR1 SQVTM, CDR2 ANQGSEA. This CDR3 contains 13 residues. CDR3 bases: TGCAGCGTCCCCGGGCCCGGATTCAACGAGCAGTACTTC. As protein: CSVPGPGFNEQYF.

The sample holds one count of this clone. The V and J genes are TRBV5-4 and TRBJ1-2; the D gene is possibly TRBD1 (5 bases). The CDR3 consists of 12 residues. Trimming left V 4 bases short and J 6 bases short, with 10 bases between. The V gene's germline CDR1 is SGHNT and CDR2 YYREEE (reference sequence). Here the CDR3 reads CASSGGLNGYTF. The CDR3 DNA reads as TGTGCCAGCAGCGGGGGACTGAATGGCTACACCTTC.

The chain combines TRBV5-5 with TRBJ2-1, with 8 bases matching TRBD1. Germline values: CDR1 SGHKS, CDR2 YYEKEE (reference sequence). This CDR3 has 15 residues. The trim removed 2 bases at V and 9 bases at J, leaving 10 bases unmatched. The CDR3 here is CASSFKQGDGFEQFF. Written as DNA, the CDR3 is TGTGCCAGCAGCTTCAAACAGGGGGATGGTTTTGAGCAGTTCTTC.

This clone was counted between two and nine times. The V and J genes are TRBV5-6 and TRBJ1-5; the D gene is possibly TRBD1 (5 bases). Trimming removed 2 bases at V and 7 bases at J, with 7 bases between. Germline values: CDR1 SGHDT, CDR2 YYEEEE. The CDR3 sequence is 12 residues long. The CDR3 nucleotides are TGTGCCAGCAGCTTCTGGGACCAGCCCCAGCATTTT. It specifies CASSFWDQPQHF.

The genes are TRBV18 and TRBJ2-7; TRBD1 aligns across 8 bases. V trimming: 3 bases; J trimming: 3 bases; junction bases outside the gene matches: 7. There are 15 residues in the CDR3. Germline V gives CDR1 KGHSH, CDR2 LQKENI. CDR3 sequence reads: CASSPLTGGGYEQYF. Written as DNA, the CDR3 is TGTGCCAGCTCACCGCTTACAGGGGGAGGCTACGAGCAGTACTTC.

The chain recombines TRBV6-5 with TRBJ2-1; TRBD1 aligns across 8 bases. Germline V lookup: CDR1 MNHEY, CDR2 SVGAGI. Trimming took 6 bases from V and 9 from J; bases not matched to a gene: 10. The CDR3 has 14 residues. In DNA form, the CDR3 reads TGTGCCAGCAGGCCTCCAGGGGGCGCTGTTGAGCAGTTCTTC. This sequence encodes CASRPPGGAVEQFF.

This clone was detected only a few times. J is TRBJ1-1 and V is TRBV19; 12 positions agree with TRBD1. After removal of 3 bases from V and 1 base from J, the junction contained 12 bases not matched to a gene. The germline V gene encodes CDR1 LNHDA and CDR2 SQIVND (reference sequence). The CDR3 sequence is 19 residues long. CDR3 region: CASSIRDRGPLTQNTEAFF. CDR3 in DNA: TGTGCCAGTAGTATCAGGGACAGGGGGCCCCTTACACAGAACACTGAAGCTTTCTTT.

This chain connects TRBV5-1 to TRBJ2-3; TRBD2 aligns across 11 bases. Germline values: CDR1 SGHRS, CDR2 YFSETQ. The CDR3 spans 17 residues. The V segment lost 0 bases and the J segment 1 base; nucleotides outside the gene matches: 4. In DNA form, the CDR3 reads TGCGCCAGCAGCTTGGGACTAGCGGGGAGCGGCACAGATACGCAGTATTTT. It is translated as CASSLGLAGSGTDTQYF.

The chain combines TRBV28 with TRBJ2-5; no definite D call. Matching the DNA end better, TRBJ2-7 makes the J call doubtful. The germline V gene has CDR1 MDHEN and CDR2 SYDVKM. The CDR3 extends over 13 amino acids. The CDR3 region is CASSSPSSYEQYF. The CDR3 bases are TGTGCCAGCAGTTCCCCAAGCTCCTACGAGCAGTACTTC.

The chain has TRBV18 and TRBJ2-5, with 8 nucleotides matching TRBD1. This CDR3 has 15 residues. Germline V gene sequence: CDR1 KGHSH, CDR2 LQKENI. J gave up 4 bases and V 4 bases, and 8 bases lay outside the gene matches. This CDR3 reads CASSQSTGEGETQYF. The CDR3 bases are TGTGCCAGCTCACAATCGACAGGGGAAGGAGAGACCCAGTACTTC.

The chain links TRBV28 to TRBJ2-1; unclear D gene. Germline V gene sequence: CDR1 MDHEN, CDR2 SYDVKM. CDR3 size: 16 residues. Trimming pared 1 base from V and 6 bases from J, leaving 16 bases between. CDR3 nucleotide sequence: TGTGCCAGCAGTTTATCCAATAGTAGAACTCCCAATGAGCAGTTCTTC. This sequence encodes CASSLSNSRTPNEQFF.

This clone turned up a few times. The chain joins TRBV5-4 to TRBJ2-3; no clear D gene. There are 14 residues in the CDR3. Deletions cut 0 bases from V and 5 bases from J, with 10 bases between. CDR1 and CDR2 (germline): SGHNT, YYREEE (reference sequence). CDR3 DNA: TGTGCCAGCAGCTTGGGACCAGCAGGAGATACGCAGTATTTT. Its protein product is CASSLGPAGDTQYF.